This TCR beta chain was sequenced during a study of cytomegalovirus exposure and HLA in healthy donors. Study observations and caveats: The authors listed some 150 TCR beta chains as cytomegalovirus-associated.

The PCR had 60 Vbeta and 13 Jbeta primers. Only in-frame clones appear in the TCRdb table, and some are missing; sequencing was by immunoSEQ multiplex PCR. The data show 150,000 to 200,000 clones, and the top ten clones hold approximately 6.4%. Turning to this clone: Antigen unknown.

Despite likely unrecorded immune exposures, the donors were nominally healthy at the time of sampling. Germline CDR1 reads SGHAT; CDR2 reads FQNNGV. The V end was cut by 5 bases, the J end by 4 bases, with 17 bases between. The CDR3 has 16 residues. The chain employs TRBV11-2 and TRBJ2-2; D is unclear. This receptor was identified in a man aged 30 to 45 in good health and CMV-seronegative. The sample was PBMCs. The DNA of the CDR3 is TGTGCCAGCAGCCCACGGAGCGCGACGGGCACCGGGGAGCTGTTTTTT. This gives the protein CASSPRSATGTGELFF.